A selection of T cell receptor beta chains follows, all from one sample in a study of cytomegalovirus exposure and HLA in healthy donors. Produced via immunoSEQ multiplex PCR; TCRdb's table is partial and in-frame only. Its listing shows around 150,000 clones. The source material was PBMCs. The receptors here all came from a man aged 35 to 55 in good health and CMV-seronegative. Both conserved end residues are part of each CDR3. A D gene is named only where the DNA matches it firmly.

>TRBV6-5|TRBJ1-5|.
TGTGCCAGCAGTCCGGACAGACTTCTCAATCAGCCCCAGCATTTT
CASSPDRLLNQPQHF
>TRBV7-9|TRBJ2-3|TRBD1
TGTGCCAGCAGCAAGGACAGGGGCACAGATACGCAGTATTTT
CASSKDRGTDTQYF
>TRBV7-9|TRBJ1-2|TRBD1
TGTGCCAGCAGCCTTGGACAGGGGGGGAGTTATGGCTACACCTTC
CASSLGQGGSYGYTF
>TRBV4-2|TRBJ1-2|.
TGTGCCAGCAGCCAAGAGCGCGGAACCTATGGCTACACCTTC
CASSQERGTYGYTF
>TRBV7-2|TRBJ1-2|.
TGTGCCAGCAGCCCAGACAGTCAGGGCTACACCTTC
CASSPDSQGYTF
>TRBV6-1|TRBJ2-7|.
TGTGCCAGCAGTGAGGCGTCTCAGGGCATGAACGAGCAGTACTTC
CASSEASQGMNEQYF
>TRBV5-1|TRBJ1-2|.
TGCGCCAGCAGCTTGGGAGACACTGCCTATGGCTACACCTTC
CASSLGDTAYGYTF
>TRBV9|TRBJ1-4|.
TGTGCCAGCAGCGACCGGGACACTTGGGGGGGAAAACTGTTTTTT
CASSDRDTWGGKLFF
>TRBV5-1|TRBJ2-1|.
TGCGCCAGCAGCCCCGAGAACTACAATGAGCAGTTCTTC
CASSPENYNEQFF
>TRBV19|TRBJ1-2|TRBD1
TGTGCCAGTAGTCCGGACAGGGTGGACTATGGCTACACCTTC
CASSPDRVDYGYTF
>TRBV11-3|TRBJ2-2|TRBD2
TGTGCCAGCAGCCCCGCGGGGGGCCTTTATACCGGGGAGCTGTTTTTT
CASSPAGGLYTGELFF
>TRBV27|TRBJ1-1|TRBD1
TGTGCCAGCAGTTTTGGGACAGGGGGCTTCTCTGAAGCTTTCTTT
CASSFGTGGFSEAFF
>TRBV13|TRBJ2-7|.
TGTGCCAGCAGCTTAGAGATCGACAGAAATTACGAGCAGTACTTC
CASSLEIDRNYEQYF